The clone carrying this T cell receptor beta chain was detected only a few times. Its antigen remains unidentified. The data were obtained in a study of T cells in localized non-small cell lung cancer. The CDR3 is 12 residues long. The ends were cut back, 6 bases at V and 7 bases at J, with 9 bases in the middle. The germline CDR1 and CDR2 sequences are SNHLY and FYNNEI. Findings and caveats of the study: Tumor samples were not multi-region, leaving intratumor heterogeneity unexcluded. Maximal T cell clonality occurred in uninvolved adjacent lung, with tumor ranking below it. Longer overall survival was linked to higher blood T cell density.

Sequenced by immunoSEQ multiplex PCR; TCRdb stores in-frame clones only, minus some. The table records about 18,000 clones, roughly 80% of them present only once. The chain carries TRBV2 and TRBJ2-2; D might be TRBD2 (6 bases). This clonotype originated in a male donor older than 55 with stage I lung adenocarcinoma. The material sequenced was peripheral blood, taken before any cancer treatment. The CDR3 sequence is CASRYSGGELFF. Written as DNA, the CDR3 is TGTGCCAGCAGATATAGCGGCGGGGAGCTGTTTTTT. The complete variable domain, with remaining parts taken from reference TRBV2 and TRBJ2-2, reads EPEVTQTPSHQVTQMGQEVILRCVPISNHLYFYWYRQILGQKVEFLVSFYNNEISEKSEIFDDQFSVERPDGSNFTLKIRSTKLEDSAMYFCASRYSGGELFFGEGSRLTVL.